This TCR beta chain derives from a study of T cells after yellow fever vaccination. Study as a whole: Preparing low-cell-number fractions relied on SMART-Seq v4 Ultra Low Input.

This clonotype appeared a few times. The CDR3 consists of 12 residues. With V trimmed by 8 bases and J by 2 bases, 2 bases remained unmatched. CDR1 and CDR2 (germline): MDHEN, SYDVKM. From the 5' RACE reads, TCRdb called clonotypes with MiXCR, one entry per CDR3 protein. The sample holds around 610,000 distinct CDR3 sequences, 13% seen once. The source of this sequence is a man aged 25 to 45 who received the YFV17D yellow fever vaccine. The sequenced sample was PBMCs, obtained on the day of the yellow fever booster vaccination. The chain uses TRBV28 and TRBJ2-7; 8 bases agree with TRBD2. CDR3 nucleotide sequence: TGTGCCAGCGGGACTAGGGCCTACGAGCAGTACTTC. This translates into CASGTRAYEQYF. Combining the CDR3 with reference TRBV28 and TRBJ2-7 gives the whole variable domain DVKVTQSSRYLVKRTGEKVFLECVQDMDHENMFWYRQDPGLGLRLIYFSYDVKMKEKGDIPEGYSVSREKKERFSLILESASTNQTSMYLCASGTRAYEQYFGPGTRLTVT.